Following are 18 T cell receptor beta chains from one sample sequenced in a study of blood T cell repertoires in COVID-19. Data came from immunoSEQ multiplex PCR; TCRdb stores just in-frame clones and leaves some out. Of some 170,000 clones listed, about 88% are singletons. Sequencing used peripheral blood. All receptors derive from a man in his sixties with active or convalescent COVID-19.

This clone has just a few counts. The same CDR3 is also encoded by other DNA sequences in this sample. The chain joins TRBV5-1 to TRBJ1-4, with TRBD1 as a possible D gene (5 bases). V was pared by 1 base and J by 7 bases, with 5 bases between. CDR3 length: 12 amino acids. Germline CDR1 and CDR2: SGHRS and YFSETQ. CDR3 amino acids: CASSLTGEKLFF. The CDR3 bases are TGCGCCAGCAGCTTGACAGGTGAAAAACTGTTTTTT.

CDR3 region: CASRPDRGSLGYEQYF. The CDR3 DNA sequence: TGTGCCAGCAGACCTGACAGGGGTTCACTGGGCTACGAGCAGTACTTC. The chain has TRBV7-9 and TRBJ2-7, with 8 bases identical to TRBD1. V was pared by 6 bases and J by 3 bases, with 13 bases of the junction left unmatched. Germline V gene lookup returns CDR1 SEHNR and CDR2 FQNEAQ (reference sequence). The CDR3 is made up of 16 amino acids.

The CDR3 DNA reads as TGTGCCAGCAGTGACTTGGGGGCCCCTACCTCGAGTTCACCCCTCCACTTT. The encoded protein is CASSDLGAPTSSSPLHF. The chain links TRBV6-1 to TRBJ1-6; weak D call: TRBD1 (6 bases). Trimming removed 3 bases from V and 9 bases from J, with 21 bases in between. The CDR3 runs to 17 residues. Per germline, CDR1 MNHNS and CDR2 SASEGT.

The V and J genes are TRBV6-6 and TRBJ2-7, with 9 bases identical to TRBD1. Looked up from germline, CDR1 is MNHNY and CDR2 is SVGAGI (reference sequence). V shed 0 bases and J 3 bases; nucleotides not matched to a gene: 0. The CDR3 runs 14 residues. The CDR3 spells CASSYSDRGYEQYF. Written as DNA, the CDR3 is TGTGCCAGCAGTTACTCGGACAGGGGCTACGAGCAGTACTTC.

This CDR3 reads CASTAGGRHPGEAFF. The CDR3 DNA sequence: TGCGCCAGCACCGCGGGAGGGAGGCACCCGGGTGAAGCTTTCTTT. The rearrangement links TRBV10-1 to TRBJ1-1; D unresolved. The ends were cut back, 7 bases at V and 7 bases at J, with 22 bases in the middle. Germline V gene sequence: CDR1 WNHNN, CDR2 SYGVQD (reference sequence). The length of the CDR3 is 15 residues.

The chain couples TRBV10-1 to TRBJ1-1; the D gene is possibly TRBD1 (5 bases). The germline gives CDR1 WNHNN, CDR2 SYGVQD (reference sequence). V was shortened by 7 bases and J by 7 bases, with 16 bases between the two germline ends. CDR3 length: 13 residues. CDR3 nucleotides: TGCGCCAGCAATGTACTGGGGCGCGATGAAGCTTTCTTT. Its protein is CASNVLGRDEAFF.

The rearrangement joins TRBV5-1 to TRBJ2-3; 10 bases match TRBD2. The V segment lost 4 bases and the J segment 7 bases; nucleotides outside the gene matches: 9. Germline lookup yields CDR1 SGHRS and CDR2 YFSETQ. CDR3 length equals 15 residues. CDR3 protein: CASSPTGTSENTQYF. For the CDR3, the DNA is TGCGCCAGCAGCCCGACCGGGACTAGCGAGAATACGCAGTATTTT.

This sequence joins TRBV5-1 and TRBJ1-2; D remains unclear. CDR3 size: 14 residues. The V and J ends lost 4 bases and 0 bases respectively, with 10 bases between them. Germline loops: CDR1 SGHRS, CDR2 YFSETQ. CDR3 protein: CASSLSSANYGYTF. CDR3 bases: TGCGCCAGCAGCCTGTCCAGTGCTAACTATGGCTACACCTTC. Full variable domain (rest looked up from reference TRBV5-1 and TRBJ1-2): KAGVTQTPRYLIKTRGQQVTLSCSPISGHRSVSWYQQTPGQGLQFLFEYFSETQRNKGNFPGRFSGRQFSNSRSEMNVSTLELGDSALYLCASSLSSANYGYTFGSGTRLTVV.

The CDR3 reads CASSPDRRSPLNTEAFF. CDR3 DNA sequence: TGCGCCAGCAGCCCCGACAGGCGCTCCCCTCTGAACACTGAAGCTTTCTTT. The V gene is TRBV5-1, the J gene TRBJ1-1, with a tentative D call TRBD1 (6 bases). Germline values: CDR1 SGHRS, CDR2 YFSETQ. V lost 4 bases and J 0 bases, leaving 19 bases between the germline ends. The CDR3 covers 17 residues.

This clone has only one observation. The CDR3 protein is CASSPRRGYEQYF. CDR3 DNA: TGTGCCAGCAGTCCCCGCAGAGGGTACGAGCAGTACTTC. The chain is built from TRBV27 and TRBJ2-7, with TRBD2 as a possible D gene (5 bases). V was pared by 5 bases and J by 4 bases, with 12 bases between. CDR1 is MNHEY and CDR2 is SMNVEV in the germline V gene (reference sequence). The CDR3 is 13 residues long.

V usage is TRBV18 and J usage is TRBJ2-7; 8 bases are a match to TRBD1. The J segment lost 1 base and the V segment lost 7 bases, leaving 6 bases of the junction unmatched. The CDR3 sequence is 14 residues long. The germline V gene has CDR1 KGHSH and CDR2 LQKENI. The CDR3 is CASFPTGESYEQYF. CDR3 sequence (DNA): TGTGCCAGCTTCCCGACAGGGGAATCCTACGAGCAGTACTTC.

This clone is a singleton in its sample. J is TRBJ1-4 and V is TRBV5-6, with D possibly TRBD1 on 5 matching bases. This CDR3 region has 15 residues. Looked up from germline, CDR1 is SGHDT and CDR2 is YYEEEE. V was cut by 0 bases and J by 4 bases, with 10 bases left in between. This CDR3 is CASSLAGGYNEKLFF. CDR3 DNA sequence: TGTGCCAGCAGCTTGGCTGGGGGGTATAATGAAAAACTGTTTTTT.

CDR3 loop: CASSASGTALGYTF. The DNA of the CDR3 is TGTGCCAGCAGCGCCTCCGGGACAGCCCTTGGCTACACCTTC. This rearrangement joins TRBV5-4 to TRBJ1-2, with 7 bases lining up with TRBD1. The CDR3 runs 14 residues. Germline-derived CDR1 and CDR2 are SGHNT and YYREEE (reference sequence). Trimming cost V 4 bases and J 7 bases; bases outside gene matches: 10.

The V gene is TRBV15, the J gene TRBJ2-7; D is possibly TRBD1 (6 bases). Trimming took off 3 bases at V and 1 base at J, with 10 bases between the two ends. This CDR3 comprises 14 residues. Germline V gives CDR1 LNHNV, CDR2 YYDKDF (reference sequence). CDR3 loop: CATSSGQISYEQYF. CDR3 nucleotide sequence: TGTGCCACCAGCAGCGGACAGATTTCCTACGAGCAGTACTTC.

The CDR3 DNA follows: TGTGCCAGCGCGGGTCGGGTACTCAACACTGAAGCTTTCTTT. Its protein is CASAGRVLNTEAFF. The chain combines TRBV6-5 with TRBJ1-1; D ambiguous. V lost 8 bases, J lost 2 bases, and 15 bases lay in between. Germline V gene sequence: CDR1 MNHEY, CDR2 SVGAGI. This CDR3 has 14 residues.

This clone was observed a single time. The rearrangement links TRBV3-1 (or the pseudogene TRBV3-2) to TRBJ2-1; D may be TRBD1 (6 bases). The CDR3 length is 13 residues. Deletions cut 1 base from V and 6 bases from J, with 7 bases between. CDR1 is LGHDT, CDR2 YNNKEL, per germline (reference sequence). The CDR3 spells CASSQARGNEQFF. Written as DNA, the CDR3 is TGTGCCAGCAGCCAAGCCAGGGGCAATGAGCAGTTCTTC.

V gene TRBV11-2 combines with J gene TRBJ2-7; 8 bases match TRBD1. The CDR3 extends over 16 amino acids. J lost 3 bases, V lost 5 bases, and 12 bases had no gene match. Germline V gives CDR1 SGHAT, CDR2 FQNNGV. The CDR3 sequence is CASSPGTGFFFYEQYF. The CDR3 nucleotides read TGTGCCAGCAGCCCCGGGACAGGTTTTTTCTTCTACGAGCAGTACTTC.

This chain links TRBV29-1 with TRBJ2-5; 14 nucleotides agree with TRBD2. Unmatched junction bases numbered 4, after V lost 5 bases and J lost 5 bases. The V gene's germline CDR1 is SQVTM and CDR2 ANQGSEA. The CDR3 consists of 14 residues. CDR3 nucleotides: TGCAGCGTTCGACTAGCGGGAGGGCGGGAGACCCAGTACTTC. Its translation is CSVRLAGGRETQYF. Full variable domain (outside the CDR3, taken from reference TRBV29-1 and TRBJ2-5): SAVISQKPSRDICQRGTSLTIQCQVDSQVTMMFWYRQQPGQSLTLIATANQGSEATYESGFVIDKFPISRPNLTFSTLTVSNMSPEDSSIYLCSVRLAGGRETQYFGPGTRLLVL.